A single sample is the source of the 32 T cell receptor beta chains below, sequenced in a study of blood T cell repertoires in COVID-19. Sequencing was performed with immunoSEQ multiplex PCR; in TCRdb, only in-frame clones are kept and a portion is missing. The sample holds approximately 160,000 clones, about 81% seen once. Sequencing was carried out using peripheral blood. These receptors all come from a human donor in a cohort sampled during active COVID-19.

The chain joins TRBV12-2 to TRBJ2-7; TRBD2 is taken as the D call from the table, unchecked against the DNA. TRBV12-2 is annotated as a pseudogene. The CDR3 length is 18 residues. CDR3 sequence: CASRLRSTSGRLSYEQYF. The DNA for the CDR3 is TGTGCAAGTCGCTTACGCAGCACTAGCGGGAGATTGTCCTACGAGCAGTACTTC.

V is TRBV30 and J is TRBJ1-2; no clear D gene. This CDR3 comprises 14 residues. Germline CDR1 is GTSNPN and CDR2 is SVGIG (reference sequence). V was pared by 1 base and J by 0 bases, with 9 bases between. Here the CDR3 reads CAWSGPAANYGYTF. CDR3 DNA: TGTGCCTGGAGTGGCCCCGCGGCTAACTATGGCTACACCTTC.

V gene TRBV30 combines with J gene TRBJ2-5, with 12 bases that match TRBD1. Germline V gene sequence: CDR1 GTSNPN, CDR2 SVGIG (reference sequence). The ends lost 1 base at V and 7 bases at J; junction bases unmatched: 7. The CDR3 has 15 residues. The CDR3 bases are TGTGCCTGGAGTGGTCCGGGACAGGGGGCCGTGACCCAGTACTTC. This gives the protein CAWSGPGQGAVTQYF. The whole variable domain, filled in from reference TRBV30 and TRBJ2-5, reads SQTIHQWPATLVQPVGSPLSLECTVEGTSNPNLYWYRQAAGRGLQLLFYSVGIGQISSEVPQNLSASRPQDRQFILSSKKLLLSDSGFYLCAWSGPGQGAVTQYFGPGTRLLVL.

The chain links TRBV5-1 to TRBJ2-7; 10 bases line up with TRBD1. The germline V gene has CDR1 SGHRS and CDR2 YFSETQ. CDR3 length: 15 amino acids. Germline trimming cut 7 bases from V and 6 bases from J; bases unmatched to any gene: 13. The CDR3 here is CASVGQGLRSGEQYF. CDR3 nucleotides: TGCGCCAGCGTGGGACAGGGGTTACGATCGGGCGAGCAGTACTTC.

The CDR3 DNA reads TGTGCCACCTCGGGACAGCCTAATGAAAAACTGTTTTTT. Translation: CATSGQPNEKLFF. The V gene is TRBV18, the J gene TRBJ1-4; TRBD1 agrees at 7 bases. Looked up from germline, CDR1 is KGHSH and CDR2 is LQKENI. The CDR3 is made up of 13 amino acids. V gave up 10 bases and J gave up 3 bases; unmatched junction bases: 5.

In this sample, this clone turned up many times. V is TRBV16 and J is TRBJ1-1; possible D gene TRBD1, 5 bases. CDR3 length: 14 amino acids. V was cut by 0 bases and J by 5 bases, with 10 bases left in between. The germline CDR1 and CDR2 sequences are KGHSY and FQNENV. CDR3 sequence reads: CASSQSLGGTEAFF. The CDR3 region has the DNA TGTGCCAGCAGCCAATCGTTGGGGGGAACTGAAGCTTTCTTT.

This clone was counted once. The chain links TRBV5-1 to TRBJ2-5; D is undetermined. The germline V gene encodes CDR1 SGHRS and CDR2 YFSETQ. Between the trimmed V and J ends, which lost 2 bases and 1 base, there was a span of 6 bases. The CDR3 is 13 residues long. This CDR3 is CASSFAFQETQYF. DNA of the CDR3: TGCGCCAGCAGCTTCGCGTTCCAAGAGACCCAGTACTTC.

The J gene is TRBJ2-2, the V gene TRBV7-3, with 9 bases aligning to TRBD2. The V and J ends lost 6 bases and 7 bases, in that order; junction bases with no gene match: 6. The V gene's germline CDR1 is SGHTA and CDR2 FQGTGA. The CDR3 has 14 residues. The CDR3 loop is CASRIAGVYGELFF. CDR3 in DNA: TGTGCCAGCAGGATAGCGGGAGTCTACGGGGAGCTGTTTTTT.

This clone has just one count. The V call is TRBV9, the J call TRBJ1-4, with 7 positions matching TRBD1. V lost 0 bases to trimming and J lost 5 bases; unmatched junction nucleotides: 10. This CDR3 spans 17 amino acids. Germline-derived CDR1 and CDR2 are SGDLS and YYNGEE. The CDR3 loop is CASSVEGGDSGNEKLFF. The CDR3, as DNA: TGTGCCAGCAGCGTAGAAGGAGGGGACAGCGGGAATGAAAAACTGTTTTTT.

This clone was seen only a few times. V usage is TRBV5-4 and J usage is TRBJ2-7, with 8 bases that match TRBD2. This CDR3 is 16 amino acids long. CDR1 and CDR2 (germline): SGHNT, YYREEE (reference sequence). Trimming removed 4 bases from V and 5 bases from J; junction bases left unmatched: 14. The CDR3 DNA reads as TGTGCCAGCAGCCCGAGCATGGGTCCGGGGGGGGACGAGCAGTACTTC. Translation: CASSPSMGPGGDEQYF.

This sequence joins TRBV27 and TRBJ1-4; D possibly corresponds to TRBD1 (5 bases). CDR3 length: 15 residues. V shed 8 bases and J shed 2 bases, with 15 bases lying between them. Germline CDR1 and CDR2: MNHEY and SMNVEV (reference sequence). The CDR3 nucleotides read TGTGCCAGCCGTCATTTAGGGGTCACTAATGAAAAACTGTTTTTT. This codes for CASRHLGVTNEKLFF.

This clone was picked up a small number of times. The chain combines TRBV29-1 with TRBJ1-2; 9 bases fit TRBD1. Trimming at V came to 3 bases and at J to 4 bases, leaving 6 bases not matched to a gene. Germline lookup yields CDR1 SQVTM and CDR2 ANQGSEA. The CDR3 loop spans 14 amino acids. The CDR3 loop reads CSVDTRDRVYGYTF. The CDR3 DNA reads as TGCAGCGTTGACACCCGGGACAGGGTCTATGGCTACACCTTC.

The count of this clone is one. The chain couples TRBV12-5 to TRBJ1-3, with D possibly being TRBD1 (6 bases). V shed 1 base and J shed 4 bases, with 8 bases lying between them. The CDR3 has 14 residues. CDR1 and CDR2 from the germline V gene are LGHNT and FRNRAP. DNA of the CDR3: TGTGCTAGTGGTTTGGGGGGGCCCGGAAACACCATATATTTT. Its translation is CASGLGGPGNTIYF.

This clone has more than one count but fewer than ten. For the CDR3, the DNA is TGTGCCATCAGTGAGCCGGCCGGGACAGGGGTTTACGAGCAGTACTTC. Protein sequence: CAISEPAGTGVYEQYF. This chain uses TRBV10-3 with TRBJ2-7; 10 nucleotides agree with TRBD1. The CDR3 consists of 16 residues. V lost 2 bases, J lost 4 bases, and 8 bases stayed unmatched. CDR1 and CDR2 (germline): ENHRY, SYGVKD.

The chain recombines TRBV13 with TRBJ2-7; 7 bases fit TRBD2. The junction had 4 bases not matched to a gene; V was cut back by 1 base and J by 10 bases. Germline values: CDR1 PRHDT, CDR2 FYEKMQ (reference sequence). The CDR3 length is 12 residues. CDR3 region: CASSLAKGLQYF. The DNA for the CDR3 is TGTGCCAGCAGCTTAGCCAAGGGACTACAGTACTTC.

The CDR3 DNA reads TGTGCCAGCAGCTTCCTGTTGGCTAGCGGGAGGAGTCTGACAGATACGCAGTATTTT. Encoded protein: CASSFLLASGRSLTDTQYF. The chain carries TRBV5-6 and TRBJ2-3, with 11 positions matching TRBD2. V was clipped by 2 bases and J by 3 bases; unmatched bases: 14. The CDR3 is 19 residues long. The germline V gene has CDR1 SGHDT and CDR2 YYEEEE.

The gene calls are TRBV2 and TRBJ2-3, with TRBD2 identical over 7 bases. V lost 8 bases to trimming and J lost 2 bases; unmatched junction nucleotides: 1. Germline values: CDR1 SNHLY, CDR2 FYNNEI. This CDR3 has 12 residues. As DNA, the CDR3 is TGTGCCAGCGGGACTATCACAGATACGCAGTATTTT. This sequence encodes CASGTITDTQYF.

The chain couples TRBV5-4 to TRBJ2-1, with D perhaps matching TRBD2 (5 bases). V lost 4 bases, J lost 0 bases, and 8 bases lay in between. Germline V gene sequence: CDR1 SGHNT, CDR2 YYREEE (reference sequence). This CDR3 contains 14 residues. The CDR3 region is CASSPAGSYNEQFF. As DNA, the CDR3 is TGTGCCAGCAGCCCGGCGGGCTCCTACAATGAGCAGTTCTTC.

CDR3 protein: CASRADSAYEAFF. CDR3 sequence (DNA): TGTGCCAGCCGAGCGGACAGTGCCTATGAAGCTTTCTTT. The chain joins TRBV12-3 or TRBV12-4 to TRBJ1-1; D may be TRBD1 (6 bases). V lost 8 bases, J lost 7 bases, and 17 bases lay in between. The CDR3 sequence is 13 residues long.

This clone was seen a few times. This chain links TRBV6-6 with TRBJ2-2; tentative D call: TRBD2 (6 bases). CDR1 MNHNY and CDR2 SVGAGI come from the germline V gene (reference sequence). V was pared by 5 bases and J by 5 bases, with 18 bases between. There are 16 residues in the CDR3. The CDR3 loop reads CASSPGTPAGTGELFF. The CDR3 nucleotides are TGTGCCAGCAGTCCCGGGACCCCCGCGGGAACCGGGGAGCTGTTTTTT.

The rearrangement links TRBV3-1 (or the pseudogene TRBV3-2) to TRBJ1-5; D unclear. From germline, CDR1 is LGHDT and CDR2 YNNKEL (reference sequence). Trimming shortened V by 0 bases and J by 7 bases, and 7 bases separated the two germline ends. The CDR3 is 13 residues long. The CDR3 bases are TGTGCCAGCAGCCAAGACGTCGTACAGCCCCAGCATTTT. Translated, it gives CASSQDVVQPQHF.

The chain couples TRBV20-1 to TRBJ2-1, with 7 nucleotides matching TRBD2. This CDR3 is 14 amino acids long. Trimming at V came to 3 bases and at J to 4 bases, leaving 6 bases not matched to a gene. Per the germline V gene, CDR1 is DFQATT and CDR2 is SNEGSKA (reference sequence). The CDR3 loop is CSASHQREYNEQFF. In DNA, the CDR3 is TGCAGTGCTAGTCATCAGCGGGAATACAATGAGCAGTTCTTC.

DNA of the CDR3: TGTGCCAGCAGCTTTGGGGCAAACTCCTACAATGAGCAGTTCTTC. This translates into CASSFGANSYNEQFF. The rearrangement uses TRBV7-2 and TRBJ2-1; a weak D match, TRBD1 (5 bases). Germline loops: CDR1 SGHTA, CDR2 FQGNSA. V lost 3 bases and J lost 0, with 9 bases in between. The CDR3 sequence is 15 residues long.

CDR3 region: CAWSTGQGTYNSPLHF. CDR3 DNA: TGTGCCTGGAGTACAGGACAGGGGACCTATAATTCACCCCTCCACTTT. The J gene is TRBJ1-6, the V gene TRBV30; 9 nucleotides match TRBD1. The V gene's germline CDR1 is GTSNPN and CDR2 SVGIG (reference sequence). This CDR3 has 16 amino acids. The V and J ends lost 2 bases and 2 bases, in that order; junction bases with no gene match: 4.

This clone was recorded a few times. V is TRBV15 and J is TRBJ1-5; tentatively, D is TRBD1 (6 bases). Trimming stripped 4 bases from V and 1 base from J, with 17 bases between. Germline lookup yields CDR1 LNHNV and CDR2 YYDKDF (reference sequence). The CDR3 has 17 residues. CDR3 in amino acids: CATSIGPLGASNQPQHF. DNA of the CDR3: TGTGCCACCAGCATAGGCCCACTGGGGGCGAGCAATCAGCCCCAGCATTTT.

This sequence joins TRBV12-2 and TRBJ2-5; TRBD2, the D gene given by the table, was not confirmed from the DNA. TRBV12-2 is classified as a pseudogene. The CDR3 totals 15 residues. The CDR3 DNA is TGTGCAAGTCGCTTATATTCGCGGGATTTCGAGACCCAGTACTTC. Translated: CASRLYSRDFETQYF.

This clone appeared a single time. The CDR3 DNA is TGTGCCACCAGTGATCCAGGGGTTGGGGAGCAGTTCTTC. Residues: CATSDPGVGEQFF. This sequence joins TRBV24-1 and TRBJ2-1; the D gene is possibly TRBD1 (6 bases). The V gene lost 3 bases and the J gene lost 10 bases, with 12 bases spanning the gap. From germline, CDR1 is KGHDR and CDR2 SFDVKD. The CDR3 is 13 residues long.

The rearrangement links TRBV9 to TRBJ1-2; D remains ambiguous. V dropped 0 bases and J dropped 8 bases, with 20 bases sitting between them. CDR1 and CDR2 from the germline V gene are SGDLS and YYNGEE. The CDR3 sequence is 16 residues long. CDR3 protein: CASSVGSSTMVAGYTF. The CDR3, as DNA: TGTGCCAGCAGCGTAGGCAGTTCAACTATGGTTGCCGGCTACACCTTC. Filled out from reference TRBV9 and TRBJ1-2, the complete variable domain reads DSGVTQTPKHLITATGQRVTLRCSPRSGDLSVYWYQQSLDQGLQFLIQYYNGEERAKGNILERFSAQQFPDLHSELNLSSLELGDSALYFCASSVGSSTMVAGYTFGSGTRLTVV.

The chain couples TRBV15 to TRBJ1-1; a possible D gene is TRBD1 (6 bases). The germline V gene has CDR1 LNHNV and CDR2 YYDKDF (reference sequence). V was trimmed by 3 bases and J by 1 base, leaving 9 bases between them. The CDR3 covers 14 residues. The CDR3 loop reads CATSSGQSNTEAFF. DNA of the CDR3: TGTGCCACCAGCAGCGGACAGTCGAACACTGAAGCTTTCTTT.

This clone was observed a single time. The J gene is TRBJ2-2, the V gene TRBV21-1; the table names TRBD1, a call not compared with the DNA. TRBV21-1 is reported as a pseudogene. This CDR3 spans 18 amino acids. CDR3 bases: TGTGCCAGCAGCAAACGAAAACGGGCAGGGGTCAACACCGGGGAGCTGTTTTTT. Protein sequence: CASSKRKRAGVNTGELFF.

This clone has just one count. CDR3: CAWTRINEKLFF. The CDR3 nucleotides read TGTGCCTGGACCAGAATTAATGAAAAACTGTTTTTT. The chain recombines TRBV30 with TRBJ1-4; D unclear. V was clipped by 4 bases and J by 4 bases, with 7 bases between them. The CDR3 extends over 12 amino acids. Germline V CDR1 and CDR2: GTSNPN, SVGIG (reference sequence).

On this clone: The sample has other DNA sequences that encode this CDR3 too. This rearrangement joins TRBV18 to TRBJ1-1; TRBD1 aligns across 10 bases. The CDR3 loop spans 14 amino acids. V lost 6 bases to trimming and J lost 3 bases; unmatched junction nucleotides: 4. Germline CDR1 reads KGHSH; CDR2 reads LQKENI. The CDR3 DNA follows: TGTGCCAGCTCTCCCGGGACAGGGGACACTGAAGCTTTCTTT. Translating it yields CASSPGTGDTEAFF.